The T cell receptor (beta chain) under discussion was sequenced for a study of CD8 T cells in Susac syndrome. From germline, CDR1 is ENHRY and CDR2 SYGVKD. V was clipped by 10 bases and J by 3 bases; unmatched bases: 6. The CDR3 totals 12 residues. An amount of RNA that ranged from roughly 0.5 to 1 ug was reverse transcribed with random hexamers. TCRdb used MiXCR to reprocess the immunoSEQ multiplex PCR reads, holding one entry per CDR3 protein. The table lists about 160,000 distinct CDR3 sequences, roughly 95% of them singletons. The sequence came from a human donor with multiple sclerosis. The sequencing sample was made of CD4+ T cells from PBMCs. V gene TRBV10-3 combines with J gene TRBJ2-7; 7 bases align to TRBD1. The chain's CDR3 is CATWDRSYEQYF. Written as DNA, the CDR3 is TGTGCCACTTGGGACAGAAGCTACGAGCAGTACTTC.